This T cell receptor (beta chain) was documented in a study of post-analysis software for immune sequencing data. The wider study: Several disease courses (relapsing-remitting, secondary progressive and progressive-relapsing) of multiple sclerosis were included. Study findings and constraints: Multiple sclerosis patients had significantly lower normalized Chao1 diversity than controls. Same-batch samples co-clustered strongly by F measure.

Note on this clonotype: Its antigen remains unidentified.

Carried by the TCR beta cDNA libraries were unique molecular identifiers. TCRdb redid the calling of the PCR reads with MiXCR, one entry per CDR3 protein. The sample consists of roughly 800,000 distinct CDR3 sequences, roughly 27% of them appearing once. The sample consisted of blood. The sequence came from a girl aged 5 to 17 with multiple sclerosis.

The CDR3 protein is CASSQDIAKTDTQYF. Here the CDR3 DNA reads TGTGCCAGCAGCCAAGATATAGCAAAAACAGATACGCAGTATTTT. This chain links TRBV4-2 with TRBJ2-3; D gene uncertain. With 0 bases removed from V and 3 bases from J, the gap between germline ends came to 10 bases. This CDR3 has 15 residues. The germline V gene encodes CDR1 LGHNA and CDR2 YNFKEQ.